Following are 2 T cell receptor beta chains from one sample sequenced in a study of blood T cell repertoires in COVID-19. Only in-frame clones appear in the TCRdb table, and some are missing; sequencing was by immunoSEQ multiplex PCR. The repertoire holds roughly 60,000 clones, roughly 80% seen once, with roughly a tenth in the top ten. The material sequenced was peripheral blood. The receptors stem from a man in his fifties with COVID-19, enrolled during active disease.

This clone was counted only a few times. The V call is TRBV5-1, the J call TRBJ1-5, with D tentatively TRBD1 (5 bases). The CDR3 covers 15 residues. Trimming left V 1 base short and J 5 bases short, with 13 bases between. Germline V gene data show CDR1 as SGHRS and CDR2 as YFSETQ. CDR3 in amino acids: CASSLLAGYDQPQHF. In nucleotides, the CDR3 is TGCGCCAGCAGCTTGCTGGCAGGGTACGATCAGCCCCAGCATTTT.

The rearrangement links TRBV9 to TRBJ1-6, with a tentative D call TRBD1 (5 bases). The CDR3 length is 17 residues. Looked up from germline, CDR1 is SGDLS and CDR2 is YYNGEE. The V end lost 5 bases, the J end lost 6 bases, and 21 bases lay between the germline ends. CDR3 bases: TGTGCCAGCAGTCAAAGCCCGACAGACATAGTTAATTCACCCCTCCACTTT. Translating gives CASSQSPTDIVNSPLHF.